This TCR beta chain was identified in a study of T cell repertoires in aging, cancer and after chemotherapy. General study findings and limits: In cancer patients, declining TCR diversity with age involved lost richness and lost evenness.

Amplification of TCR beta used genomic DNA extracted from peripheral blood. This clonotype rates as medium-sized. Its antigen is currently unknown. This CDR3 has 16 residues. Trimming removed 4 bases from V and 0 bases from J, with 16 bases in between. Germline V CDR1 and CDR2: MNHEY, SMNVEV (reference sequence). Rearranged V-D-J TRB sequences were amplified with a mixed TRB-A/B primer pool. MiXCR, run by TCRdb on the multiplex PCR reads, gives a single entry per CDR3 protein. The sample has around 10,000 distinct CDR3 sequences; around a third are singletons. The sequencing sample was made of blood. This chain links TRBV27 with TRBJ2-7, with a possible D match to TRBD1 (6 bases). This receptor was identified in a human donor in good health. The donor label of this sample is uncertain. DNA of the CDR3: TGTGCCAGCAGTTCCGCACTACCGGGACACTCCTACGAGCAGTACTTC. As protein: CASSSALPGHSYEQYF.